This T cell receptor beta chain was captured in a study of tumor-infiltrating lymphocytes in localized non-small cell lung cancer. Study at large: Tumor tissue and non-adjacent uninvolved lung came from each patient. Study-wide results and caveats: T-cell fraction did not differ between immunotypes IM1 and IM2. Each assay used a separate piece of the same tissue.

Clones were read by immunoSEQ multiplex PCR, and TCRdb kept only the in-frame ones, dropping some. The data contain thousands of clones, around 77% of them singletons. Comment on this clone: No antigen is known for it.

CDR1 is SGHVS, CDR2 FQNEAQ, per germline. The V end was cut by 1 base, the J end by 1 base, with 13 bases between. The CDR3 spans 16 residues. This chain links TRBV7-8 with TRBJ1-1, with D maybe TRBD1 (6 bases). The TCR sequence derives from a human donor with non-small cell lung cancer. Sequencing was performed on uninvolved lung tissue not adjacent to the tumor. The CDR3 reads CASSLVSGHPNTEAFF. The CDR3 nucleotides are TGTGCCAGCAGCTTAGTGTCGGGACACCCGAACACTGAAGCTTTCTTT.